The T cell receptor (beta chain) under discussion was sequenced for a study of PD-1 blockade in classical Hodgkin lymphoma. Findings and limits, study-wide: Newly diagnosed patients reportedly had lower baseline TCR diversity than healthy donors.

Relapse was seen in all patients after autologous stem cell transplantation, and brentuximab vedotin exposure was variable. This clone has just one count. Antigen: not known. Profiled with immunoSEQ multiplex PCR; TCRdb holds only in-frame clones, not every one. The sample lists about 94,000 clones; 89% were seen once. The CDR3 has 16 amino acids. With V trimmed by 5 bases and J by 0 bases, 10 bases remained unmatched. Germline CDR1 LNHNV, CDR2 YYDKDF (reference sequence). The starting material was peripheral blood mononuclear cells (PBMCs), obtained before the second cycle of nivolumab. This clonotype originated in a human donor with classical Hodgkin lymphoma. The rearrangement uses TRBV15 and TRBJ2-7, with 7 positions matching TRBD2. This CDR3 reads CATSPATSASSYEQYF. For the CDR3, the DNA is TGTGCCACCAGCCCTGCCACTAGCGCGAGCTCCTACGAGCAGTACTTC.